The 7 T cell receptor beta chains below all came from one sample that was sequenced in a study of cytomegalovirus exposure and HLA in healthy donors. The data were produced by immunoSEQ multiplex PCR, yet TCRdb's version contains in-frame clones alone and is incomplete. Counted here are roughly 98,000 clones, roughly 90% occurring once; the ten biggest clones make up 5.5% to 7%. The sequencing sample was made of PBMCs. Source of these receptors: a man younger than 35 in good health and CMV-seropositive.

The V call is TRBV5-4, the J call TRBJ2-5; D not resolved. The CDR3 extends over 14 amino acids. V dropped 0 bases and J dropped 4 bases, with 10 bases sitting between them. Germline lookup yields CDR1 SGHNT and CDR2 YYREEE (reference sequence). CDR3 loop: CASSLALAGETQYF. The DNA of the CDR3 is TGTGCCAGCAGCTTGGCTTTGGCAGGAGAGACCCAGTACTTC.

This rearrangement joins TRBV28 to TRBJ2-7, with 10 bases matching TRBD1. The CDR3 totals 14 residues. Germline V gene data show CDR1 as MDHEN and CDR2 as SYDVKM. V lost 7 bases and J lost 5; bases outside the gene matches: 8. CDR3 sequence reads: CASTPSGQGNEQYF. For the CDR3, the DNA is TGTGCCAGCACCCCTTCGGGACAGGGGAACGAGCAGTACTTC.

The rearrangement uses TRBV9 and TRBJ2-5, with 13 bases that match TRBD2. CDR3 length: 15 residues. Germline lookup yields CDR1 SGDLS and CDR2 YYNGEE. The trim removed 5 bases at V and 3 bases at J, leaving 4 bases unmatched. The CDR3 loop reads CASSTSGRAEETQYF. Here the CDR3 DNA reads TGTGCCAGCAGTACTAGCGGGAGGGCCGAAGAGACCCAGTACTTC.

This rearrangement joins TRBV2 to TRBJ1-1, with TRBD1 matching over 7 bases. The CDR3 is 12 residues long. The V gene's germline CDR1 is SNHLY and CDR2 FYNNEI. With 4 bases clipped from V and 11 bases from J, the junction kept 7 bases outside the gene matches. Here the CDR3 DNA reads TGTGCCAGCAGTGGGGACAGTTTGAAGGCTTTCTTT. Protein sequence: CASSGDSLKAFF.

The chain couples TRBV11-2 to TRBJ2-5, with TRBD2 identical over 9 bases. CDR3 length equals 14 residues. V shed 1 base and J 14 bases; nucleotides not matched to a gene: 11. CDR1 and CDR2 from the germline V gene are SGHAT and FQNNGV. The CDR3 coding sequence is TGTGCCAGCAGCTTAGCACTAGCGGGCCCCCGGTCTTACTTC. The encoded protein is CASSLALAGPRSYF.

The chain links TRBV6-1 to TRBJ1-1; D gene uncertain. V was pared by 6 bases and J by 0 bases, with 8 bases between. CDR1 and CDR2 (germline): MNHNS, SASEGT. The CDR3 has 13 residues. The CDR3 DNA reads as TGTGCCAGCAGAGCCGGGGTGAACACTGAAGCTTTCTTT. Protein: CASRAGVNTEAFF.

The chain is built from TRBV27 and TRBJ2-7; 7 positions match TRBD1. V was pared by 6 bases and J by 6 bases, with 5 bases of the junction left unmatched. Germline assignment: CDR1 MNHEY and CDR2 SMNVEV (reference sequence). The CDR3 has 12 residues. CDR3 DNA: TGTGCCAGCAGCCCGACAGGGATCGAGCAGTACTTC. The encoded protein is CASSPTGIEQYF.